A single sample is the source of the 4 T cell receptor beta chains below, sequenced in a study of beta chain features in type 1 diabetes. General observations from the study: Shortening of TCRB CDR3s, moderate but significant, appeared in all four CD4+ subsets of Type 1 diabetes patients.

No antigen has been assigned to these receptors. Sequencing targeted expressed TCRB transcripts, as all isolated RNA had been reverse transcribed. Profiling relied on immunoSEQ multiplex PCR, and the TCRdb table lists in-frame clones only, not all of them. This table has 300,000 to 350,000 clones, 9.3% appearing once. The specimen was central memory CD4+ T cells from blood. These receptors were collected from a man aged 30 to 45 with type 1 diabetes.

The rearrangement joins TRBV30 to TRBJ2-6; perhaps D is TRBD1 or TRBD2 (6 bases each). Germline V CDR1 and CDR2: GTSNPN, SVGIG (reference sequence). Trimming cost V 3 bases and J 3 bases, with 12 bases left between them. The CDR3 contains 15 residues. The CDR3 sequence is CAWSLGGGGANVLTF. The CDR3 nucleotides are TGTGCCTGGAGCTTGGGGGGCGGTGGGGCCAACGTCCTGACTTTC. Combining the CDR3 with reference TRBV30 and TRBJ2-6 gives the whole variable domain SQTIHQWPATLVQPVGSPLSLECTVEGTSNPNLYWYRQAAGRGLQLLFYSVGIGQISSEVPQNLSASRPQDRQFILSSKKLLLSDSGFYLCAWSLGGGGANVLTFGAGSRLTVL.

The sample holds many counts of this clone. This chain uses TRBV30 with TRBJ1-2, with D maybe TRBD1 (5 bases). V was cut by 6 bases and J by 0 bases, with 8 bases left in between. Germline-derived CDR1 and CDR2 are GTSNPN and SVGIG (reference sequence). The CDR3 contains 12 residues. CDR3 sequence: CACPDTNYGYTF. In DNA form, the CDR3 reads TGTGCCTGCCCGGACACTAACTATGGCTACACCTTC.

This clone was counted only a few times. This rearrangement joins TRBV28 to TRBJ1-6, with D perhaps TRBD1 (6 bases). CDR3 length: 14 amino acids. Looked up from germline, CDR1 is MDHEN and CDR2 is SYDVKM. Trimming took off 6 bases at V and 6 bases at J, with 12 bases between the two ends. CDR3 in DNA: TGTGCCAGCAGGTCGGGACACCGTAATTCACCCCTCCACTTT. Amino acid sequence: CASRSGHRNSPLHF.

This clone is labeled medium-sized (0.01 to 0.1%). Other DNA sequences within the sample encode an identical CDR3. The chain uses TRBV7-9 and TRBJ2-3, with 10 bases lining up with TRBD2. J was trimmed by 3 bases and V by 5 bases; bases with no gene match: 5. This CDR3 is 15 amino acids long. Germline CDR1 SEHNR, CDR2 FQNEAQ (reference sequence). As DNA, the CDR3 is TGTGCCAGCAGCCCCGGACTAGCGGAGACAGATACGCAGTATTTT. It yields the protein CASSPGLAETDTQYF.